This entry lists 3 T cell receptor beta chains sequenced from one sample in a study of OX40 agonist ivuxolimab in advanced cancers. The repertoire was sequenced with immunoSEQ multiplex PCR; TCRdb's copy has only in-frame clones and lacks some. The sample records 30,000 to 45,000 clones, almost 85% being singletons. This specimen consisted of CD4+ or CD8+ T cells sorted from blood, obtained in a trial of the OX40 agonist ivuxolimab. These receptors originate from an adult with an advanced solid tumor such as melanoma, head and neck, liver or kidney cancer.

V usage is TRBV28 and J usage is TRBJ1-5; possible D gene TRBD1, 5 bases. The V gene's germline CDR1 is MDHEN and CDR2 SYDVKM. The CDR3 spans 17 residues. Trimming cost V 5 bases and J 2 bases, with 19 bases left between them. As DNA, the CDR3 is TGTGCCAGCAGTCCCCCTTTTTGGGGAGGGGGCAATCAGCCCCAGCATTTT. The encoded protein is CASSPPFWGGGNQPQHF.

The DNA for the CDR3 is TGTGCCAGCAGCCCGAGACAGGGGAGGACGTACACCGGGGAGCTGTTTTTT. Protein product: CASSPRQGRTYTGELFF. The V and J genes are TRBV7-3 and TRBJ2-2; 8 nucleotides agree with TRBD1. The germline gives CDR1 SGHTA, CDR2 FQGTGA. This CDR3 region has 17 residues. The J segment lost 3 bases and the V segment lost 5 bases, leaving 11 bases of the junction unmatched.

V is TRBV9 and J is TRBJ2-1, with 7 bases aligning to TRBD2. The CDR3 spans 14 residues. J lost 6 bases, V lost 3 bases, and 6 bases had no gene match. Germline CDR1 SGDLS, CDR2 YYNGEE. Written as DNA, the CDR3 is TGTGCCAGCAGCGGAACTAGCGCACCCAATGAGCAGTTCTTC. This codes for CASSGTSAPNEQFF. Drawing the rest from reference TRBV9 and TRBJ2-1, the complete variable domain is DSGVTQTPKHLITATGQRVTLRCSPRSGDLSVYWYQQSLDQGLQFLIQYYNGEERAKGNILERFSAQQFPDLHSELNLSSLELGDSALYFCASSGTSAPNEQFFGPGTRLTVL.